The 11 T cell receptor beta chains below come from one sample, sequenced in a study of blood T cell repertoires in COVID-19. Assay used: immunoSEQ multiplex PCR; TCRdb lists only in-frame clones, some missing. Counted here are about 42,000 clones, about nine tenths occurring once; the ten biggest clones make up 0.3% to 0.5%. Specimen: peripheral blood. The origin of the receptors is a human donor in a cohort sampled during active COVID-19.

V usage is TRBV19 and J usage is TRBJ2-7; D is undetermined. Trimming shortened V by 3 bases and J by 1 base, and 10 bases separated the two germline ends. In germline, CDR1 is LNHDA, CDR2 SQIVND (reference sequence). The CDR3 length is 14 residues. Here the CDR3 reads CASSMERNSYEQYF. The CDR3 coding sequence is TGTGCCAGTAGTATGGAGAGGAATTCCTACGAGCAGTACTTC. The complete variable domain, with remaining parts taken from reference TRBV19 and TRBJ2-7, reads DGGITQSPKYLFRKEGQNVTLSCEQNLNHDAMYWYRQDPGQGLRLIYYSQIVNDFQKGDIAEGYSVSREKKESFPLTVTSAQKNPTAFYLCASSMERNSYEQYFGPGTRLTVT.

This clone was seen once. The chain has TRBV29-1 and TRBJ1-2; 10 bases align to TRBD1. Germline values: CDR1 SQVTM, CDR2 ANQGSEA. V lost 0 bases to trimming and J lost 7 bases; unmatched junction nucleotides: 8. The CDR3 runs to 15 residues. The CDR3 coding sequence is TGCAGCGTTGAAGATCGACGGGACAGGGGTGGTGGCTACACCTTC. As protein: CSVEDRRDRGGGYTF.

The chain employs TRBV10-3 and TRBJ2-7; 9 nucleotides align to TRBD1. Germline CDR1 and CDR2: ENHRY and SYGVKD. CDR3 length equals 15 residues. The J segment lost 3 bases and the V segment lost 7 bases, leaving 10 bases of the junction unmatched. The CDR3 DNA is TGTGCCATCAACACGGGACAGGGTATGGGCTACGAGCAGTACTTC. It yields the protein CAINTGQGMGYEQYF.

This chain joins TRBV6-2 or TRBV6-3 and TRBJ1-5; TRBD1 aligns across 9 bases. The V segment lost 4 bases and the J segment 7 bases; nucleotides outside the gene matches: 5. CDR3 length equals 14 residues. The V gene's germline CDR1 is MNHEY and CDR2 SVGEGT. The CDR3 nucleotides read TGTGCCAGCAGTTCGGGACAGGGAGTCCAGCCCCAGCATTTT. Protein sequence: CASSSGQGVQPQHF.

This clone appeared once. This rearrangement joins TRBV2 to TRBJ2-7, with D maybe TRBD2 (5 bases). Germline V gene sequence: CDR1 SNHLY, CDR2 FYNNEI. This CDR3 has 14 amino acids. V shed 4 bases and J shed 0 bases, with 10 bases lying between them. The CDR3 protein is CASSVFTSSYEQYF. In DNA form, the CDR3 reads TGTGCCAGCAGTGTTTTCACTAGCTCCTACGAGCAGTACTTC.

The chain employs TRBV6-5 and TRBJ1-1, with D tentatively TRBD1 (6 bases). Germline assignment: CDR1 MNHEY and CDR2 SVGAGI. V was trimmed by 7 bases and J by 3 bases, leaving 15 bases between them. The CDR3 extends over 14 amino acids. CDR3 sequence (DNA): TGTGCCAGCATCGCGGGGGACACTCACACTGAAGCTTTCTTT. Translated, it gives CASIAGDTHTEAFF.

The rearrangement links TRBV2 to TRBJ1-2; the match to TRBD1 covers 7 bases. The CDR3 is 14 residues long. V shed 0 bases and J 6 bases; nucleotides not matched to a gene: 4. CDR1 SNHLY and CDR2 FYNNEI come from the germline V gene. Written as DNA, the CDR3 is TGTGCCAGCAGTGAAGCGATAGGGACAGATGGCTACACCTTC. This gives the protein CASSEAIGTDGYTF.

This clone was observed once. The chain recombines TRBV24-1 with TRBJ1-1, with D possibly being TRBD1 (6 bases). The CDR3 runs to 14 residues. Trimming removed 5 bases at V and 6 bases at J, with 15 bases between. Germline values: CDR1 KGHDR, CDR2 SFDVKD. In nucleotides, the CDR3 is TGTGCCACCAGTGCTACGGACAGAGGCCCTGAAGCTTTCTTT. Its translation: CATSATDRGPEAFF.

In its sample, this clone was seen once. The rearrangement joins TRBV25-1 to TRBJ2-6; no firm D call. Germline CDR1 and CDR2: MGHDK and SYGVNS. There are 16 residues in the CDR3. Trimming took 3 bases from V and 0 from J, leaving 9 bases between them. DNA of the CDR3: TGTGCCAGCAGTGAGGGTACAGTCTCTGGGGCCAACGTCCTGACTTTC. Translation gives CASSEGTVSGANVLTF.

The count of this clone is one. V usage is TRBV4-3 and J usage is TRBJ2-7; TRBD1 matches at 7 bases. V lost 2 bases and J lost 1; bases outside the gene matches: 2. This CDR3 contains 14 residues. CDR1 and CDR2 from the germline V gene are LGHNA and YSLEER. CDR3 residues: CASSQQTGSYEQYF. The CDR3 nucleotides are TGCGCCAGCAGCCAACAGACAGGGTCCTACGAGCAGTACTTC.

The rearrangement links TRBV29-1 to TRBJ2-5; D is uncertain. The germline V gene has CDR1 SQVTM and CDR2 ANQGSEA. The CDR3 is 14 amino acids. Between the trimmed V and J ends, which lost 2 bases and 2 bases, there was a span of 12 bases. The CDR3 reads CSVEFLVQQETQYF. The CDR3 DNA reads as TGCAGCGTTGAATTTTTAGTACAGCAAGAGACCCAGTACTTC.